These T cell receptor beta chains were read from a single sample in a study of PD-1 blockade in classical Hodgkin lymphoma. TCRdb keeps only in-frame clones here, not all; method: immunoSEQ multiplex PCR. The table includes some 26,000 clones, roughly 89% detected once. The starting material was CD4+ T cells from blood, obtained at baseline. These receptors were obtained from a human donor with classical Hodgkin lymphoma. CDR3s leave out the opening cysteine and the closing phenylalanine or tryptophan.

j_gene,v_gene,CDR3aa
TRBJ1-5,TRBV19,ASSNPDRASNQPQH
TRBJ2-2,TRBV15,ATSNPGGIGELF
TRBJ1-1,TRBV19,ASIPGQNTEAF
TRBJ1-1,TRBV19,ASRSRGGEVNTEAF
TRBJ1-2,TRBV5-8,ASSFTGTSRYT
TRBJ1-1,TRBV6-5,ASSYSLYTEAF
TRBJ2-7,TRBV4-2,ASSRDRNYEQY
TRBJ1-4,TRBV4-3,ASSQDISLGRAPNEKLF
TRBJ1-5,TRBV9,ASSPQGAVQPQH
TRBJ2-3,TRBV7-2,ASRPLEPPDTQY
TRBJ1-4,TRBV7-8,ASSLSGGEKLF
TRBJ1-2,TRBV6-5,ASSAGKAYGYT
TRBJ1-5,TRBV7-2,ASSFESSQPQH
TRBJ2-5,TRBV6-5,ASSYKGTQY
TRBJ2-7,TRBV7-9,ASSGTGSSHEQY
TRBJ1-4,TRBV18,ASSPRDNNEKLF